This TCR beta chain emerged from a study of blood T cell repertoires in COVID-19. This clone was seen once. Participants came from roughly 25 US areas, aged about 18 to 89 years. Membership in each cohort depended on participant-reported clinical history. This table comes from immunoSEQ multiplex PCR, and its TCRdb copy is limited to in-frame clones, with some not included. Of more than 300,000 clones in the sample, 87% were seen once. Germline V gene lookup returns CDR1 SGHRS and CDR2 YFSETQ. The CDR3 covers 18 residues. Trimming at V came to 1 base and at J to 0 bases, leaving 7 bases not matched to a gene.

Sequenced input: PBMCs or T cells enriched from blood (not recorded which). This clonotype originated in a woman aged 25 to 39 who had recovered from COVID-19. The chain is built from TRBV5-1 and TRBJ1-6; 7 bases agree with TRBD1. CDR3 sequence reads: CASSLRDRASSYNSPLHF. The DNA for the CDR3 is TGCGCCAGCAGCTTGCGCGACAGGGCGAGCTCCTATAATTCACCCCTCCACTTT.